The 21 T cell receptor beta chains listed next were all sequenced from one sample in a study of blood T cell repertoires in COVID-19. Clones were sequenced by immunoSEQ multiplex PCR, and TCRdb holds only the in-frame ones, with some missing. Of over 200,000 clones detected, about nine tenths appear once; the ten largest clones hold about 14%. Sequenced material: PBMCs or T cells enriched from blood (not recorded which). These receptor sequences come from a man aged 18 to 29 who had recovered from COVID-19.

Here the CDR3 DNA reads TGTGCCAGCAGCTTAGGTGGGGAGGGGAATTCACCCCTCCACTTT. The encoded protein is CASSLGGEGNSPLHF. The rearrangement uses TRBV11-2 and TRBJ1-6; perhaps TRBD1 as D (5 bases). There are 15 residues in the CDR3. V was cut by 1 base and J by 7 bases, with 11 bases left in between. Germline V gene lookup returns CDR1 SGHAT and CDR2 FQNNGV.

This chain uses TRBV27 with TRBJ2-5; D ambiguous. Deletions cut 2 bases from V and 4 bases from J, with 8 bases between. Per the germline V gene, CDR1 is MNHEY and CDR2 is SMNVEV (reference sequence). This CDR3 contains 13 residues. The chain's CDR3 is CASSLGSGETQYF. The CDR3 bases are TGTGCCAGCAGTTTAGGGTCGGGAGAGACCCAGTACTTC.

This clone was counted between two and nine times. The chain carries TRBV6-5 and TRBJ2-3; no definite D call. This CDR3 contains 13 residues. Deletions cut 6 bases from V and 7 bases from J, with 14 bases between. Germline V CDR1 and CDR2: MNHEY, SVGAGI. The CDR3 loop is CASRSTPRNTQYF. CDR3 DNA: TGTGCCAGCAGATCGACCCCGAGGAATACGCAGTATTTT.

This chain links TRBV11-2 with TRBJ1-3; D is unresolved. Trimming cost V 1 base and J 0 bases, with 4 bases left between them. Germline V gene data show CDR1 as SGHAT and CDR2 as FQNNGV. The CDR3 totals 14 residues. CDR3 sequence (DNA): TGTGCCAGCAGCTTAGTAGACTCTGGAAACACCATATATTTT. Amino acids: CASSLVDSGNTIYF.

V is TRBV7-2 and J is TRBJ1-2; the D is unclear. The CDR3 contains 15 residues. Germline V lookup: CDR1 SGHTA, CDR2 FQGNSA. Trimming stripped 0 bases from V and 2 bases from J, with 10 bases between. The CDR3 DNA follows: TGTGCCAGCAGCTTAGCGGCGGGTGCCAACTATGGCTACACCTTC. Translated: CASSLAAGANYGYTF.

The chain has TRBV12-3 or TRBV12-4 and TRBJ2-7; 7 nucleotides line up with TRBD2. This CDR3 has 13 amino acids. The trim removed 6 bases at V and 2 bases at J, leaving 4 bases unmatched. The CDR3 nucleotides are TGTGCCAGCAGGAGCGGGATCGCCTACGAGCAGTACTTC. Its protein product is CASRSGIAYEQYF.

About this clone: A read error may produce the germline difference seen at one junction end. This sequence joins TRBV2 and TRBJ2-4; 7 bases line up with TRBD1. From germline, CDR1 is SNHLY and CDR2 FYNNEI. The CDR3 extends over 14 amino acids. The DNA of the CDR3 is TGTGCCAGCAGAGAAGGGGGCCCCAAAAACATTCAGTACTTC. It codes for CASREGGPKNIQYF.

In its sample, this clone was seen once. This chain joins TRBV5-6 and TRBJ2-2; TRBD2 matches 13 bases. The CDR3 length is 18 residues. Germline CDR1 and CDR2: SGHDT and YYEEEE. After removal of 5 bases from V and 0 bases from J, the junction contained 7 bases not matched to a gene. The CDR3 DNA follows: TGTGCCAGCAGGGGGACTAGCGGGACACCTTCGAACACCGGGGAGCTGTTTTTT. Amino acids: CASRGTSGTPSNTGELFF.

The V and J genes are TRBV11-2 and TRBJ1-5, with D possibly being TRBD1 (5 bases). The CDR3 totals 16 residues. From germline, CDR1 is SGHAT and CDR2 FQNNGV. Trimming left V 2 bases short and J 1 base short, with 12 bases between. Written as DNA, the CDR3 is TGTGCCAGCAGCTTAACGGGGGGGACGAGCAATCAGCCCCAGCATTTT. Translating gives CASSLTGGTSNQPQHF.

The rearrangement uses TRBV28 and TRBJ2-6; D perhaps matches TRBD1 (7 bases). The germline gives CDR1 MDHEN, CDR2 SYDVKM. V gave up 5 bases and J gave up 2 bases, with 13 bases separating them. There are 16 residues in the CDR3. The CDR3 loop reads CASSTGDRAGANVLTF. CDR3 in DNA: TGTGCCAGCAGTACGGGAGACAGGGCTGGGGCCAACGTCCTGACTTTC.

The rearrangement links TRBV24-1 to TRBJ1-4; D is uncertain. Germline V gives CDR1 KGHDR, CDR2 SFDVKD. This CDR3 has 15 amino acids. Trimming stripped 4 bases from V and 0 bases from J, with 8 bases between. Here the CDR3 reads CATSDPRATNEKLFF. CDR3 bases: TGTGCCACCAGTGACCCCCGGGCAACTAATGAAAAACTGTTTTTT.

CDR3 nucleotide sequence: TGTGCCAGCAGCTTAGGAGACAAGGGCTACACCTTC. Translating gives CASSLGDKGYTF. This rearrangement joins TRBV7-9 to TRBJ1-2; no firm D call. V was trimmed by 1 base and J by 8 bases, leaving 8 bases between them. Germline V gene lookup returns CDR1 SEHNR and CDR2 FQNEAQ (reference sequence). The CDR3 has 12 amino acids.

This clone turned up a few times. The V call is TRBV19, the J call TRBJ1-1, with 9 bases aligning to TRBD1. The CDR3 is 15 residues long. Germline V gene lookup returns CDR1 LNHDA and CDR2 SQIVND (reference sequence). With 10 bases clipped from V and 0 bases from J, the junction kept 9 bases outside the gene matches. The DNA for the CDR3 is TGTGCCACTATGGACAGGGGACGAATGAACACTGAAGCTTTCTTT. As protein: CATMDRGRMNTEAFF. The full variable domain, in which reference TRBV19 and TRBJ1-1 provide the parts outside the CDR3, is DGGITQSPKYLFRKEGQNVTLSCEQNLNHDAMYWYRQDPGQGLRLIYYSQIVNDFQKGDIAEGYSVSREKKESFPLTVTSAQKNPTAFYLCATMDRGRMNTEAFFGQGTRLTVV.

J is TRBJ2-1 and V is TRBV5-4, with 15 bases fitting TRBD2. V was clipped by 3 bases and J by 0 bases; unmatched bases: 4. The CDR3 is 18 residues long. In germline, CDR1 is SGHNT, CDR2 YYREEE (reference sequence). The CDR3 nucleotides are TGTGCCAGCAGCTCAGGACTAGCGGGAGGGAGCTCCTACAATGAGCAGTTCTTC. Translated, it gives CASSSGLAGGSSYNEQFF.

This chain links TRBV3-1 (or the pseudogene TRBV3-2) with TRBJ1-4, with D possibly TRBD1 on 5 matching bases. CDR1 is LGHDT, CDR2 YNNKEL, per germline (reference sequence). This CDR3 has 15 amino acids. Trimming removed 1 base at V and 4 bases at J, with 10 bases between. The CDR3 reads CASSQGQGINEKLFF. CDR3 DNA: TGTGCCAGCAGCCAAGGGCAGGGTATTAATGAAAAACTGTTTTTT.

CDR3 sequence reads: CASSGTSYNEQFF. The CDR3 DNA is TGTGCCAGCAGTGGGACTAGCTACAATGAGCAGTTCTTC. The V gene is TRBV2, the J gene TRBJ2-1; 7 bases fit TRBD2. In germline, CDR1 is SNHLY, CDR2 FYNNEI. Germline trimming cut 4 bases from V and 3 bases from J; bases unmatched to any gene: 0. This CDR3 is built from 13 residues.

This clone was counted a few times. The chain has TRBV5-1 and TRBJ1-1; TRBD1 matches 7 bases. The V and J ends lost 1 base and 0 bases, in that order; junction bases with no gene match: 3. From germline, CDR1 is SGHRS and CDR2 YFSETQ. The CDR3 totals 15 residues. The CDR3 DNA sequence: TGCGCCAGCAGCTTGTCAGGGGGGATGAACACTGAAGCTTTCTTT. Residues: CASSLSGGMNTEAFF.

This rearrangement joins TRBV27 to TRBJ2-7; D remains unclear. V shed 4 bases and J shed 3 bases, with 13 bases lying between them. Germline-derived CDR1 and CDR2 are MNHEY and SMNVEV (reference sequence). The CDR3 covers 14 residues. CDR3 sequence reads: CASSSPSVNYEQYF. For the CDR3, the DNA is TGTGCCAGCAGTTCCCCCTCAGTGAACTACGAGCAGTACTTC.

The J gene is TRBJ1-2, the V gene TRBV9; D gene uncertain. V was pared by 3 bases and J by 0 bases, with 9 bases between. Germline CDR1 SGDLS, CDR2 YYNGEE. The CDR3 totals 14 residues. CDR3 residues: CASSGEGSNYGYTF. In nucleotides, the CDR3 is TGTGCCAGCAGCGGGGAGGGCTCTAACTATGGCTACACCTTC.

The chain links TRBV19 to TRBJ1-2; tentatively, D is TRBD1 (5 bases). CDR3 length: 12 amino acids. Germline V lookup: CDR1 LNHDA, CDR2 SQIVND (reference sequence). V lost 5 bases, J lost 7 bases, and 11 bases lay in between. CDR3 sequence reads: CASSLGRAGYTF. The CDR3 DNA follows: TGTGCCAGTAGTTTGGGCAGGGCTGGCTACACCTTC.

The chain has TRBV29-1 and TRBJ2-2; possibly TRBD2 for D (5 bases). There are 14 residues in the CDR3. V was trimmed by 4 bases and J by 5 bases, leaving 14 bases between them. Per germline, CDR1 SQVTM and CDR2 ANQGSEA. The CDR3 nucleotides read TGCAGCGTTGGGGATGACGGAGGTACCGGGGAGCTGTTTTTT. Its translation: CSVGDDGGTGELFF.